Reported below is one TCR beta chain. This sample stems from a study of control samples from healthy donors and cancer patients. The assay was immunoSEQ multiplex PCR, and TCRdb's table has in-frame clones only and misses some. The table includes some 120,000 clones, roughly 84% detected once. CDR3 length equals 15 residues. V was pared by 10 bases and J by 2 bases, with 13 bases of the junction left unmatched. Germline V CDR1 and CDR2: ENHRY, SYGVKD. This TCR derives from a man aged 40-49 years in good health. The V call is TRBV10-3, the J call TRBJ2-5, with 7 bases fitting TRBD1. The sample was blood. The CDR3 region is CATTTGPGQQETQYF. The DNA of the CDR3 is TGTGCCACCACGACAGGGCCGGGTCAGCAAGAGACCCAGTACTTC.